These T cell receptor beta chains were read from a single sample in a study of T cells in Graves' hyperthyroidism and ophthalmopathy. TCRdb recomputed calls from the multiplex PCR reads with MiXCR, one row per CDR3 protein. Of tens of thousands of distinct CDR3 sequences in the sample, roughly half were seen once. The sample taken for sequencing was blood. Source of these receptors: an older woman with Graves' ophthalmopathy. Each CDR3 is given with its conserved first and last residue. D genes are given only for firm matches. Clone size is given for some rows only: seen once, a few or many times, or a class if the clone is expanded.

v_call: TRBV12-3/TRBV12-4; j_call: TRBJ2-1; clone_size: many; d_call: .; cdr3_nt: TGTGCCAGCAGGGCTACCATCGGGAGCTCCTACAATGAGCAGTTCTTC; cdr3_aa: CASRATIGSSYNEQFF
v_call: TRBV20-1; j_call: TRBJ2-7; clone_size: .; d_call: TRBD2; cdr3_nt: TGCAGGGTCGCTAGCGGATACGAGCAGTACTTC; cdr3_aa: CRVASGYEQYF
v_call: TRBV29-1; j_call: TRBJ2-1; clone_size: once; d_call: TRBD2; cdr3_nt: TGCAGCGGTGGACTAGCGGGAGTATCCTACAATGAGCAGTTCTTC; cdr3_aa: CSGGLAGVSYNEQFF
v_call: TRBV5-4; j_call: TRBJ2-5; clone_size: .; d_call: TRBD1; cdr3_nt: TGTGCCAGCAGCTTGGTACAGGGGGTCCAAGAGACCCAGTACTTC; cdr3_aa: CASSLVQGVQETQYF
v_call: TRBV2; j_call: TRBJ1-5; clone_size: many; d_call: .; cdr3_nt: TGTGCCAGCAATATCGAAACCGGGACTGATTATCAGCCCCAGCATTTT; cdr3_aa: CASNIETGTDYQPQHF
v_call: TRBV28; j_call: TRBJ1-2; clone_size: many; d_call: TRBD1; cdr3_nt: TGTGCCAGCAGTTTCGTCGGGACAGGGGGCAGCTATGGCTACACCTTC; cdr3_aa: CASSFVGTGGSYGYTF
v_call: TRBV9; j_call: TRBJ1-3; clone_size: few; d_call: .; cdr3_nt: .; cdr3_aa: CASSIYLCSVETPGNTIYF
v_call: TRBV7-2; j_call: TRBJ2-7; clone_size: .; d_call: .; cdr3_nt: TGTGCCAGCAGCTTGACTACCGGGATAGGGGGGTCCGAGCAGCACTTC; cdr3_aa: CASSLTTGIGGSEQHF
v_call: TRBV7-6; j_call: TRBJ2-3; clone_size: many; d_call: TRBD2; cdr3_nt: TGTGCCAGCAGCTTCCCGACTAGCGGGAGTAGTACAGATACGCAGTATTTT; cdr3_aa: CASSFPTSGSSTDTQYF
v_call: TRBV6-1; j_call: TRBJ1-2; clone_size: many; d_call: .; cdr3_nt: TGTGCCGGAAGCAGGACTGCCGAGGACCCCTATGGCTACACCTTC; cdr3_aa: CAGSRTAEDPYGYTF
v_call: TRBV20-1; j_call: TRBJ2-1; clone_size: .; d_call: .; cdr3_nt: TGCAGTGCTAGTCTCAAAGCGGAGAGCTCCTACAATGAGCAGTTCTTC; cdr3_aa: CSASLKAESSYNEQFF
v_call: TRBV7-9; j_call: TRBJ2-3; clone_size: many; d_call: .; cdr3_nt: TGTGCCGCCGGGGGGCTAAGGCTTACAGATACGCAGTATTTT; cdr3_aa: CAAGGLRLTDTQYF
v_call: TRBV5-1; j_call: TRBJ2-3; clone_size: many; d_call: TRBD1; cdr3_nt: TGCGCCAGCAGCCAGGGGGGCACAGATACGCAGTATTTT; cdr3_aa: CASSQGGTDTQYF
v_call: TRBV7-8; j_call: TRBJ2-3; clone_size: many; d_call: .; cdr3_nt: TGTGCCAGCAGCTTAGTGAGCGGACTCAACACAGATACGCAGTATTTT; cdr3_aa: CASSLVSGLNTDTQYF
v_call: TRBV6-5; j_call: TRBJ2-7; clone_size: many; d_call: TRBD1; cdr3_nt: TGTGCCAGCAGTTCCCGGGACAGGGGGCACTACGAGCAGTACTTC; cdr3_aa: CASSSRDRGHYEQYF
v_call: TRBV20-1; j_call: TRBJ2-3; clone_size: many; d_call: .; cdr3_nt: TGCAGTGCTAGCTCTAGCGCCTACACAGATACGCAGTATTTT; cdr3_aa: CSASSSAYTDTQYF
v_call: TRBV9; j_call: TRBJ2-3; clone_size: .; d_call: TRBD2; cdr3_nt: TGTGCCAGCAGCGTAGAAGGTAGCGGGAGTTTTGGAGATACGCAGTATTTT; cdr3_aa: CASSVEGSGSFGDTQYF
v_call: TRBV11-2; j_call: TRBJ2-5; clone_size: once; d_call: .; cdr3_nt: TGTGCCAGCAGTCCTGGTCCGGACCAAGAGACCCAGTACTTC; cdr3_aa: CASSPGPDQETQYF
v_call: TRBV7-9; j_call: TRBJ2-5; clone_size: .; d_call: TRBD2; cdr3_nt: TGTGCCAGCAGCAAACCGACTAGCGGGGGGGAGACCCAGTACTTC; cdr3_aa: CASSKPTSGGETQYF
v_call: TRBV7-3; j_call: TRBJ2-6; clone_size: .; d_call: .; cdr3_nt: TGTGCCAGCAGCCCCCTCTTGACTTTC; cdr3_aa: CASSPLLTF
v_call: TRBV15; j_call: TRBJ1-4; clone_size: few; d_call: .; cdr3_nt: TGTGCCACCAGCAGAGGAGGGGACAATGAAGAACTGTTTTTT; cdr3_aa: CATSRGGDNEELFF
v_call: TRBV12-5; j_call: TRBJ1-5; clone_size: .; d_call: TRBD1; cdr3_nt: TGTGATAGCAGCCTGGACAGGGCCAGCAATCAGCCCCAGCATTTT; cdr3_aa: CDSSLDRASNQPQHF
v_call: TRBV7-3; j_call: TRBJ2-7; clone_size: .; d_call: .; cdr3_nt: TGTGCCAGCAGCTCCGGAAGGGGCTACGAGCAGTACTTC; cdr3_aa: CASSSGRGYEQYF
v_call: TRBV29-1; j_call: TRBJ1-1; clone_size: .; d_call: .; cdr3_nt: TGCAGCCAAGAATTCAGGGCGAACACTGAAGCTTTCTTT; cdr3_aa: CSQEFRANTEAFF
v_call: TRBV20-1; j_call: TRBJ1-4; clone_size: .; d_call: .; cdr3_nt: TGCAGTGCTAGTCCTGCAACTAATGAAAAACTGTTTTTT; cdr3_aa: CSASPATNEKLFF
v_call: TRBV4-1; j_call: TRBJ1-1; clone_size: many; d_call: TRBD1; cdr3_nt: TGCGCCAGCAGCCAGGCCGACAGGGTGAACACTGAAGCTTTCTTT; cdr3_aa: CASSQADRVNTEAFF
v_call: TRBV7-2; j_call: TRBJ1-5; clone_size: many; d_call: .; cdr3_nt: TGTGCCAGCAGCTTAGTAGGGGTCGAGCCCCAGCATTTT; cdr3_aa: CASSLVGVEPQHF
v_call: TRBV5-1; j_call: TRBJ2-1; clone_size: many; d_call: TRBD1; cdr3_nt: TGCGCCAGCAGCTCGGGGAGTGGACAGGGGATCTACAATGAGCAGTTCTTC; cdr3_aa: CASSSGSGQGIYNEQFF
v_call: TRBV7-9; j_call: TRBJ2-3; clone_size: .; d_call: .; cdr3_nt: TGTGCCAGCAGCTCCCCAAGCAGGGCCCCGGGACCACATACGCAGTACTTT; cdr3_aa: CASSSPSRAPGPHTQYF
v_call: TRBV27; j_call: TRBJ2-2; clone_size: .; d_call: TRBD1; cdr3_nt: TGTGCCAGCAGTTCTCAACAGGGACAGGAACCCCGGGAGCTGTTTTTT; cdr3_aa: CASSSQQGQEPRELFF
v_call: TRBV24-1; j_call: TRBJ1-1; clone_size: many; d_call: TRBD1; cdr3_nt: TGTGCCACCAGTGATCAGGACAGGGAAGCTTTCTTT; cdr3_aa: CATSDQDREAFF
v_call: TRBV20-1; j_call: TRBJ1-4; clone_size: .; d_call: .; cdr3_nt: TGCAGTGCCTCTAGGGGGGGAGTTGCAACTAATGAAAAACTGTTTTTT; cdr3_aa: CSASRGGVATNEKLFF
v_call: TRBV5-6; j_call: TRBJ2-3; clone_size: many; d_call: TRBD2; cdr3_nt: TGTGCCAGCAGCTCGCTAGCGGGAGGCACAGATACGCAGTATTTT; cdr3_aa: CASSSLAGGTDTQYF
v_call: TRBV7-7; j_call: TRBJ2-3; clone_size: .; d_call: TRBD2; cdr3_nt: TGTGCTAGCAGCTTATCTAGCGGGAGGACAGATACGCAGTATTTT; cdr3_aa: CASSLSSGRTDTQYF
v_call: TRBV19; j_call: TRBJ2-6; clone_size: .; d_call: .; cdr3_nt: TGTGCCAGTAGTATAGGAGGGGCCAACGTCCTGACTTTC; cdr3_aa: CASSIGGANVLTF
v_call: TRBV7-9; j_call: TRBJ2-3; clone_size: many; d_call: TRBD1; cdr3_nt: TGTGCCAGCAGCTCACGGACAGGGCCAGATACGCAGTATTTT; cdr3_aa: CASSSRTGPDTQYF
v_call: TRBV19; j_call: TRBJ2-7; clone_size: medium-sized; d_call: .; cdr3_nt: TGTGCCAGTAGTATGCGCCCCTACGAGCAGTACTTC; cdr3_aa: CASSMRPYEQYF
v_call: TRBV11-2; j_call: TRBJ2-5; clone_size: many; d_call: .; cdr3_nt: TGTGCCAGCAGCTTAGCGGGGAAACTAGAGACCCAGTACTTC; cdr3_aa: CASSLAGKLETQYF
v_call: TRBV25-1; j_call: TRBJ2-7; clone_size: .; d_call: .; cdr3_nt: TGTGCCAGCAGTGCAAGGAGGCAGCGGGCCTACGAGCAGTACTTC; cdr3_aa: CASSARRQRAYEQYF
v_call: TRBV6-4; j_call: TRBJ2-1; clone_size: .; d_call: TRBD1; cdr3_nt: TGTGCCAGCAGTGATTCACCGGGACAGGGAATCAATGAGCAGTTCTTC; cdr3_aa: CASSDSPGQGINEQFF
v_call: TRBV20-1; j_call: TRBJ1-4; clone_size: many; d_call: TRBD1; cdr3_nt: TGCAGTGCGGCCCCCGGGACAGTTAATGAAAAACTGTTTTTT; cdr3_aa: CSAAPGTVNEKLFF
v_call: TRBV2; j_call: TRBJ1-2; clone_size: .; d_call: TRBD1; cdr3_nt: TGTGCCAGCAGCGCCCCCGGGACAGGGTATGGCTACACCTTC; cdr3_aa: CASSAPGTGYGYTF
v_call: TRBV7-3; j_call: TRBJ2-1; clone_size: many; d_call: .; cdr3_nt: TGTGCCAGCAGCTCAAGGGGGTCCCCGAGCTCCTACAATGAGCAGTTCTTC; cdr3_aa: CASSSRGSPSSYNEQFF
v_call: TRBV20-1; j_call: TRBJ1-1; clone_size: once; d_call: TRBD1; cdr3_nt: TGCAGTGCTAACAGGGGGACCCTCCCTGAAGCTTTCTTT; cdr3_aa: CSANRGTLPEAFF
v_call: TRBV5-1; j_call: TRBJ1-2; clone_size: .; d_call: TRBD1; cdr3_nt: TGCGCCAGCAGCTTGGTAGGGGGCGGCTCTGGCTACACCTTC; cdr3_aa: CASSLVGGGSGYTF
v_call: TRBV19; j_call: TRBJ1-3; clone_size: .; d_call: TRBD1; cdr3_nt: TGTGCCAGTAGTACCGACAGGGGCACTGAAAACACCATATATTTT; cdr3_aa: CASSTDRGTENTIYF
v_call: TRBV5-1; j_call: TRBJ1-6; clone_size: once; d_call: TRBD1; cdr3_nt: TGCGCCAGCAGCCCGACAGGGGGCAATTCACCCCTCCACTTT; cdr3_aa: CASSPTGGNSPLHF
v_call: TRBV11-3; j_call: TRBJ1-2; clone_size: .; d_call: TRBD1; cdr3_nt: TGTGCCAGCAGCTCGACAGGGGCCAACTATGGCTACACCTTC; cdr3_aa: CASSSTGANYGYTF
v_call: TRBV25-1; j_call: TRBJ1-1; clone_size: many; d_call: .; cdr3_nt: TGTGCCAGCAGTGTAACGGGGGACAACACTGAAGCTTTCTTT; cdr3_aa: CASSVTGDNTEAFF
v_call: TRBV7-8; j_call: TRBJ2-7; clone_size: .; d_call: TRBD2; cdr3_nt: TGTGCCAGCAGCTTCTTAGCGGGAGTCTACGAGCAATGCTTC; cdr3_aa: CASSFLAGVYEQCF